This paragraph covers one T cell receptor beta chain sequence. Its target is not known. The CDR3 is 16 residues long. V dropped 1 base and J dropped 5; count of bases not matched to a gene: 5. CDR1 is SGHAT and CDR2 is FQNNGV in the germline V gene. This record belongs to a study of cytomegalovirus exposure and HLA in healthy donors. General study points: Sequences of the TCR beta chain were said to predict the HLA-A and HLA-B alleles of most subjects accurately. A reported reduction in N-insertions relative to the roughly 710-donor mean was seen in an Asian-associated ancestry cluster in a later analysis. Exclusion as indistinguishable affected some V segments, including TRBV6-2 and TRBV6-3.

Use of 60 Vbeta and 13 Jbeta primers characterized the PCR. This table comes from immunoSEQ multiplex PCR, and its TCRdb copy is limited to in-frame clones, with some not included. The sample has 100,000 to 150,000 clones, about 79% seen once; the top ten hold about 1.8%. This sequence joins TRBV11-2 and TRBJ2-1, with TRBD2 identical over 10 bases. The sequence was obtained from a female donor in good health and CMV-seropositive. Sample: PBMCs. CDR3 DNA sequence: TGTGCCAGCAGCTTAGTTAGCGGGAGGATAAACAATGAGCAGTTCTTC. It codes for CASSLVSGRINNEQFF.